A selection of T cell receptor beta chains follows, all from one sample in a study of T-cell reconstitution after alpha-beta-depleted transplantation in children. TCRdb ran MiXCR on the PCR reads and lists one entry per CDR3 protein. The repertoire holds approximately 800,000 distinct CDR3 sequences, with roughly 15% as singletons. Sequencing was performed on PBMCs, mostly from graft donor cells, taken 360 days after TCRalphabeta/CD19-depleted stem cell transplant. These receptors originate from a male patient younger than 18 who had a stem cell transplant for acute lymphoblastic leukemia, so the T cells may come from the graft donor. Both conserved end residues are part of each CDR3. A D gene is named only where the DNA matches it firmly. The size of a clone is reported for some rows only, either as once, few or many, or as a class for expanded clones.

size,V,length,J,D,DNA,CDR3
many,TRBV12-5,14,TRBJ2-7,TRBD2,TGTGCTAGTGGTTTGGGGGCGGGAGGAGGCGAGCAGTACTTC,CASGLGAGGGEQYF
-,TRBV29-1,13,TRBJ2-5,TRBD2,TGCAGCTGGACTAGCGGGATTCAAGAGACCCAGTACTTC,CSWTSGIQETQYF
-,TRBV11-2,14,TRBJ2-2,-,TGTGCCAGCAGCCCCGGACAAGGGAACGGGGAGCTGTTTTTT,CASSPGQGNGELFF
-,TRBV9,16,TRBJ1-3,-,TGTGCCAGCAGCGTAGCTTCGGCGGCCTCTGGAAACACCATATATTTT,CASSVASAASGNTIYF
few,TRBV28,16,TRBJ2-3,-,TGTGCCAGCAGTTTGGGCCTAGGCGTAAGCACAGATACGCAGTATTTT,CASSLGLGVSTDTQYF
few,TRBV5-1,12,TRBJ2-7,TRBD1,TGCGCCAGTACTGACAGGGGGCGCGAGCAGTACTTC,CASTDRGREQYF
many,TRBV29-1,14,TRBJ1-2,-,TGCAGCGTTGAAGATGGTTTGTCCAACTATGGCTACACCTTC,CSVEDGLSNYGYTF
-,TRBV6-5,14,TRBJ2-3,-,TGTGCCAGCAGTTACTCGAAGGGGCAAGATACGCAGTATTTT,CASSYSKGQDTQYF
-,TRBV4-2,14,TRBJ2-5,-,TGTGCCAGCAGCCAAGATCCCAGGGCTGAGACCCAGTACTTC,CASSQDPRAETQYF
-,TRBV20-1,14,TRBJ2-2,TRBD1,TGCAGTGCCATAAACCCTCAGGGGGCCGGGGAGCTGTTTTTT,CSAINPQGAGELFF
many,TRBV5-4,12,TRBJ2-5,-,TGTGCCAGCAGCTCCCAAGAAAAGGCCCAGTACTTC,CASSSQEKAQYF
few,TRBV6-5,15,TRBJ2-7,-,TGTGCCAGCAGTTACTCGAGCGGACTCCCCTACGAGCAGTACTTC,CASSYSSGLPYEQYF
few,TRBV3-1,13,TRBJ2-7,TRBD1,TGTGCCAGCAGCCAAGTAAGAAAGGACAGGCTGTACTTC,CASSQVRKDRLYF
few,TRBV5-1,15,TRBJ2-7,-,TGCGCCAGCAGCTTGTTTTCAGGGCAAAATTCCGAGCAGTACTTC,CASSLFSGQNSEQYF
-,TRBV29-1,12,TRBJ2-4,-,TGCAGCGCCGCCGGGACTCTGGACATTCAGTACTTC,CSAAGTLDIQYF
few,TRBV2,15,TRBJ2-2,-,TGTGCCAGCAGTGCTACCAGGAGGGACACCGGGGAGCTGTTTTTT,CASSATRRDTGELFF
-,TRBV18,16,TRBJ1-1,-,TGTGCCAGCTCACCGACTCTACAGGCAAAGGTTTTTGAAGCTTTCTTT,CASSPTLQAKVFEAFF
few,TRBV11-2,16,TRBJ2-5,TRBD2,TGTGCCAGCAGCTTAGATAGCGGGAGCCCCCTAGAGACCCAGTACTTC,CASSLDSGSPLETQYF
few,TRBV28,16,TRBJ2-1,TRBD2,TGTGCCAGCTTAAATAAAAAGGCTAGCGGATACAATGAGCAGTTCTTC,CASLNKKASGYNEQFF
few,TRBV14,16,TRBJ2-7,-,TGTGCCAGCAGCCCGGGGGACTTGGCCTACTCCTACGAGCAGTACTTC,CASSPGDLAYSYEQYF
few,TRBV27,15,TRBJ2-1,TRBD2,TGTGCCAGCAGCCCAATAGCGGGAGGGCCCCATGAGCAGTTCTTC,CASSPIAGGPHEQFF
-,TRBV5-1,13,TRBJ2-6,-,TGCGCCAGCCCCTTCGGAGGGGCCAACGTCCTGACTTTC,CASPFGGANVLTF
many,TRBV7-9,12,TRBJ2-7,-,TGTGCCAGCAGCTTAGAGACAGACGAGCAGTACTTC,CASSLETDEQYF
many,TRBV5-1,12,TRBJ2-7,TRBD2,TGCGCCAGCAGCCGGGAGGGATACGAGCAGTACTTC,CASSREGYEQYF
few,TRBV5-1,16,TRBJ2-1,-,TGCGCCAGCAGCTGGGCCGTGAAAACCCCGGGCAATGAGCAGTTCTTC,CASSWAVKTPGNEQFF
-,TRBV7-6,16,TRBJ2-1,-,TGTGCCAGCAGCTTAAGTCTGAGAGGTAGGGACAATGAGCAGTTCTTC,CASSLSLRGRDNEQFF
many,TRBV5-1,14,TRBJ2-7,TRBD2,TGCGCCAGCAGCTTGGACGGGAGGGGAAACGAGCAGTACTTC,CASSLDGRGNEQYF
few,TRBV29-1,14,TRBJ1-2,-,TGCAGCGTTGAAAGGAGGAGCCCATACTATGGCTACACCTTC,CSVERRSPYYGYTF
-,TRBV12-5,19,TRBJ2-2,-,TGTGCTAGTGGTACCTCGACCGCGATTCTTTCTTCGAACACCGGGGAGCTGTTTTTT,CASGTSTAILSSNTGELFF
-,TRBV27,14,TRBJ2-7,-,TGTGCCAGCAGTTTATTAGGGCGGGGCAACGAGCAGTACTTC,CASSLLGRGNEQYF
-,TRBV7-9,12,TRBJ2-7,-,TGTGCCAGCAGCCCACAGGGTCTCGAGCAGTACTTC,CASSPQGLEQYF
-,TRBV27,17,TRBJ2-7,-,TGTGCCAGCAGCATCATTCTGGGCACGGACAGCAACTACGAGCAGTACTTC,CASSIILGTDSNYEQYF
few,TRBV6-6,13,TRBJ2-1,-,TGTGCCAGCACCCCCCGCTTTGTCCATGAGCAGTTCTTC,CASTPRFVHEQFF
-,TRBV5-1,14,TRBJ2-5,-,TGCGCCAGCAGCTCGACTGGGGTTTGGGAGACCCAGTACTTC,CASSSTGVWETQYF
-,TRBV12-5,17,TRBJ2-1,TRBD2,TGTGCTAGTGGTTTGGAAGCTGCGGGGGGGGCCTGGAATGAGCAGTTCTTC,CASGLEAAGGAWNEQFF
-,TRBV6-5,16,TRBJ2-4,TRBD1,TGTGCCACCGTTAGGGCATTTGGGACAGGGGGGAACATTCAGTACTTC,CATVRAFGTGGNIQYF
-,TRBV20-1,12,TRBJ2-1,TRBD1,TGCAGTGCTAGGGCACCAGGGGGCAGGATGTTCTTC,CSARAPGGRMFF
few,TRBV12-3/TRBV12-4,13,TRBJ1-1,-,TGTGCCAGCAGTTTCTCGGTCTTGGCTGAAGCTTTCTTT,CASSFSVLAEAFF
few,TRBV7-8,16,TRBJ2-7,TRBD2,TGTGCCAGCAGCATCAAGTTAGCGGGAATGAAGGGTTGGCAGTACTTC,CASSIKLAGMKGWQYF
-,TRBV7-3,14,TRBJ2-3,-,TGTGCCAGCAGCTCCGTCAGCACAGGAGATACGCAGTATTTT,CASSSVSTGDTQYF
-,TRBV27,13,TRBJ1-1,-,TGTGCCAGCAGTTCGATTGGACAGATTGAAGCTTTCTTT,CASSSIGQIEAFF
few,TRBV7-9,14,TRBJ2-7,-,TGTGCCAGCAGCCCTTCTAGGGCCCAATACGAGCAGTACTTC,CASSPSRAQYEQYF
few,TRBV9,13,TRBJ2-2,-,TGTGCCAGCAGCCCGTCCTCGTTCGGGGAGCTGTTTTTT,CASSPSSFGELFF
-,TRBV7-6,15,TRBJ2-7,-,TGTGCCAGCAGCTTAGTGGGGGAGCCCACCTACGAGCAGTACTTC,CASSLVGEPTYEQYF
few,TRBV5-1,19,TRBJ2-1,TRBD1,TGCGCCAGCAGCTCGGGACAGGGGATGGTTAGCGGATGGGGGAATGAGCAGTTCTTC,CASSSGQGMVSGWGNEQFF
-,TRBV20-1,17,TRBJ2-7,-,TGCAGTGCTAGAGATAGGGCCTTGGAGGCAGCCCCTTACGAGCAGTACTTC,CSARDRALEAAPYEQYF
many,TRBV7-2,16,TRBJ2-5,-,TGTGCCAGCAGCCAACAGGGCAGGGCATTACAAGAGACCCAGTACTTC,CASSQQGRALQETQYF
few,TRBV7-9,15,TRBJ2-1,-,TGTGCCAGCAGCTTTCGAGGGGGTTCTACAAATGAGCAGTTCTTC,CASSFRGGSTNEQFF
many,TRBV12-3/TRBV12-4,14,TRBJ1-1,-,TGTGCCAGCAGGGAGGCGGGGGGTGGCACTGAAGCTTTCTTT,CASREAGGGTEAFF
few,TRBV11-1,14,TRBJ1-4,TRBD1,TGTGCCAGCAGCTTCACAGGGGGAGATGAAAAACTGTTTTTT,CASSFTGGDEKLFF
many,TRBV29-1,15,TRBJ2-3,TRBD2,TGCAGCGTGGTAAGGGGGACTAGCGGCACAGATACGCAGTATTTT,CSVVRGTSGTDTQYF
-,TRBV9,15,TRBJ2-5,TRBD1,TGTGCCAGCAGCGTCTCCCCTGGGACAGTAGAGACCCAGTACTTC,CASSVSPGTVETQYF
-,TRBV15,15,TRBJ2-3,-,TGTGCCACCAGCAGAGATACGGGCGGGATTGATACGCAGTATTTT,CATSRDTGGIDTQYF